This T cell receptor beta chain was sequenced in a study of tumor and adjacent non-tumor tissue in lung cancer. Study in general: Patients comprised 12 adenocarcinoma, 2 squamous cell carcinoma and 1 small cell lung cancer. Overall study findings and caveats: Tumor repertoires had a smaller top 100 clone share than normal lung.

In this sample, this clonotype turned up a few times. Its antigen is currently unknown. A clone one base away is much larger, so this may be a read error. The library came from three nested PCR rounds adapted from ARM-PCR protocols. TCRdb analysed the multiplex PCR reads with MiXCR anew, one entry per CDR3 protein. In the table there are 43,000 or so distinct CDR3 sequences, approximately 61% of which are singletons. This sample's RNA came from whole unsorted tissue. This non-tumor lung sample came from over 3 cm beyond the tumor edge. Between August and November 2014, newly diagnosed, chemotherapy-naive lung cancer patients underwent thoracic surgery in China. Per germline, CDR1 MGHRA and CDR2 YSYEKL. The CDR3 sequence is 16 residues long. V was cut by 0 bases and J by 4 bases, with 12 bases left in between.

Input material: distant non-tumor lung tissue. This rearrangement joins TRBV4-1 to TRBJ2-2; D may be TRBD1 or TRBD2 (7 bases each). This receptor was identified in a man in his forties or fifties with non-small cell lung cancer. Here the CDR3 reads CASSQDSRGGTGELFF. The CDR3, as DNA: TGCGCCAGCAGCCAAGACTCCAGGGGGGGCACCGGGGAGCTGTTTTTT.